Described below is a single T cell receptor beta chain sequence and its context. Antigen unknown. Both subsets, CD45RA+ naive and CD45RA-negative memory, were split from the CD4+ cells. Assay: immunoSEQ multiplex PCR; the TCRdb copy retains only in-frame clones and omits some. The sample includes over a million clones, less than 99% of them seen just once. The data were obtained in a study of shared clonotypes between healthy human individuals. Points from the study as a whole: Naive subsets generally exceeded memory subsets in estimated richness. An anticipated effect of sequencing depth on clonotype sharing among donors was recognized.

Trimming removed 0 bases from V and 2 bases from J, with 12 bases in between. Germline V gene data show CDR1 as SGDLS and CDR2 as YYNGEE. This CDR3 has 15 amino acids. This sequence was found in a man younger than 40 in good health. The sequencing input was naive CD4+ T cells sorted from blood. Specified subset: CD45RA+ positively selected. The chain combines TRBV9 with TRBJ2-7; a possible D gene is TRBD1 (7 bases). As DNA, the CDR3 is TGTGCCAGCAGCGTAGGAGGAGGGGGCGCCTACGAGCAGTACTTC. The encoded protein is CASSVGGGGAYEQYF.